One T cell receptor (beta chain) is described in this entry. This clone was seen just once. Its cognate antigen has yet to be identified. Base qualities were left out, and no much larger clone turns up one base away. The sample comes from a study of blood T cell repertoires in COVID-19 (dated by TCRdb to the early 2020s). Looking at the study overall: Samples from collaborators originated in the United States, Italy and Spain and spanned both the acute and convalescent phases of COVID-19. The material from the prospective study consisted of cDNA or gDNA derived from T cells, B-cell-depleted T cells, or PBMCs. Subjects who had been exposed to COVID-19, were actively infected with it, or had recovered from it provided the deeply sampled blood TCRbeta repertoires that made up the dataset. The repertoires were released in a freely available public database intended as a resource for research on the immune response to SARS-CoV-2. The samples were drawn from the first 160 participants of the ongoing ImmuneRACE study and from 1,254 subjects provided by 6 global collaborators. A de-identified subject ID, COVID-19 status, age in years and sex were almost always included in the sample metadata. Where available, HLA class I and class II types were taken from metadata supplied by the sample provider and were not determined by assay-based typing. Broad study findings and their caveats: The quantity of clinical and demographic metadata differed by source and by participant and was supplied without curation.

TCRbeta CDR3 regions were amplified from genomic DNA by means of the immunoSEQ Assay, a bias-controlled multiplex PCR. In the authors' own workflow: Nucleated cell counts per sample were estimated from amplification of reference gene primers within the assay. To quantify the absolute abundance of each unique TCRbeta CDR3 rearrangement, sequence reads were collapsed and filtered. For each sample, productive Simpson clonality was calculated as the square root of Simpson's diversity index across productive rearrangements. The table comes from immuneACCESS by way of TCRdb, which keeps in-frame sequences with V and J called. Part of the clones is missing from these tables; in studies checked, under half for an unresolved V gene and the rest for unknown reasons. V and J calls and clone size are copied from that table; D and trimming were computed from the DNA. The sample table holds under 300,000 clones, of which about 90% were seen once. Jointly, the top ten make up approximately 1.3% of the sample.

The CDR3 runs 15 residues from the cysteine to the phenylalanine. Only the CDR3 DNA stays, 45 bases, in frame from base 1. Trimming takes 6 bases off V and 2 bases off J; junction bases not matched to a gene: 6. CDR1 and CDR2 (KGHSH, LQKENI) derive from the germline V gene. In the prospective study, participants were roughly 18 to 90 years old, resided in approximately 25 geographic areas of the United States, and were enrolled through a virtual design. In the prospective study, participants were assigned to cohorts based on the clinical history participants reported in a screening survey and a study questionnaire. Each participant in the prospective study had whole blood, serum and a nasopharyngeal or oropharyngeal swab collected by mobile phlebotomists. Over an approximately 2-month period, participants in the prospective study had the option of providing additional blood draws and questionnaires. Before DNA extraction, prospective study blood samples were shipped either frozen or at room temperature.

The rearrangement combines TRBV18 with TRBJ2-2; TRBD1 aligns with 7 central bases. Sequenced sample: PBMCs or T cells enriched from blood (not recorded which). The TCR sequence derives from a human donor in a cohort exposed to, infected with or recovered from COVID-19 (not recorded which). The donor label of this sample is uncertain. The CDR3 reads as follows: CASSVGQANTGELFF. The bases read TGTGCCAGCTCGGTCGGACAGGCTAACACCGGGGAGCTGTTTTTT.